This T cell receptor beta chain was observed in a study of cytomegalovirus exposure and HLA in healthy donors. Both 60 Vbeta primers and 13 Jbeta primers went into the PCR. The repertoire was sequenced with immunoSEQ multiplex PCR; TCRdb's copy has only in-frame clones and lacks some. In total, the table holds some 120,000 clones. V dropped 3 bases and J dropped 7 bases, with 7 bases sitting between them. The CDR3 is 12 amino acids. CDR1 and CDR2 from the germline V gene are LNHDA and SQIVND (reference sequence). This TCR derives from a man aged 25 to 40 in good health and CMV-seronegative. The V and J genes are TRBV19 and TRBJ1-5; D gene ambiguous. Sequences were obtained from PBMCs. This CDR3 is CASSILSQPQHF. In DNA form, the CDR3 reads TGTGCCAGTAGTATTCTGAGCCAGCCCCAGCATTTT.